This T cell receptor beta chain was found in a study of T cell responses to AZD1222 COVID-19 vaccine (dated by TCRdb to the early 2020s). Broadly, across the study: AZD1222 recipients whose second dose came at about 4 weeks and those whose second dose came at about 12 weeks were combined into one group, since spike-specific TCR depth and breadth did not differ between the two schedules. TCR sequencing covered over 230 trial participants: 200 to 220 given two doses of AZD1222 and 26 given two doses of MenACWY control vaccine. Trial participants were enrolled by age into subgroups of 18-55, 56-69 and 70-plus years, and roughly 150, 30 and 60 TCR-sequenced participants, respectively, were included in these subgroups. Results and caveats for the whole study, not just this receptor: The 56-69-year group was small, and its depth increase did not reach significance, likely because of low power. Epitopes outside the regions mutated in the B.1.351 and B.1.1.7 variants were reportedly recognized by nearly half of the unique spike-specific TCRs. No day 14 peak-response samples were available, so repertoires were characterized only after the peak T cell response. Conclusions about previously exposed vaccinees are limited because only six or seven AZD1222 recipients were SARS-CoV-2 seropositive at baseline. The vaccine-associated CD4 TCRs covered the entire spike protein, and the dominant responses fell in regions 160-218 and 743-854. Spike-specific TCR breadth and depth rose significantly after two AZD1222 doses compared with day 0 and with MenACWY recipients. Participants were mostly white British and included more females than males, and it was suggested by the authors that clonal diversity may have been underestimated.

This clone came up once. Its antigen remains unidentified. One base away there is no much larger clone; base qualities are not given. The CDR3 regions of human TCRbeta chains were analyzed by immunosequencing. Concerning the study's data processing: Repertoire TCRs were matched against a reference library of SARS-CoV-2-specific TCRs generated with the MIRA antigen-specificity platform. Breadth was defined as the fraction of unique TCRs that were SARS-CoV-2-associated, and depth was defined as the fraction of total T cells that were SARS-CoV-2-associated. Using the MIRA data, each spike-specific TCR was mapped to the spike region that the TCR reacts to and placed in a CD4 or CD8 class. Log10-transformed breadth and depth values were compared by one-way ANOVA with Sidak's multiple comparisons tests. The table comes from immuneACCESS by way of TCRdb, which keeps in-frame sequences with V and J called. Part of the clones is missing from these tables; in studies checked, under half for an unresolved V gene and the rest for unknown reasons. The D gene and trimming were derived from the DNA, and the V and J assignments and clone size from that table. In all, the sample holds 100,000 or so clones, and approximately 90% of those were seen once. Of the sample, about 3.5% falls within the top ten clones.

Counted from cysteine to phenylalanine, this CDR3 has 14 amino acids. Of the read, only the CDR3 DNA is kept; its 42 bases are in frame from base 1. The trim is 4 bases for V and 4 bases for J, with a gap of 11 bases between the germline ends. Reading the germline V gene gives CDR1 KGHSH and CDR2 LQKENI. What this sample's time point label stands for: baseline before first vaccination. The vaccinee samples were drawn from two UK trials, COV001 and COV002, one of which was a single-blind randomized controlled phase 2/3 trial testing AZD1222 (ChAdOx1 nCoV-19) in healthy adults. For TCRbeta chain sequencing, PBMC samples from trial participants were taken at day 0 and at day 28 after the second dose.

Sequenced material: peripheral blood, taken on day 0 of AZD1222 vaccination. The receptor's source is an adult in good health. The chain employs TRBV18 and TRBJ2-1; TRBD1 might be the D gene, on 6 matching bases. The CDR3 corresponds to CASSLRTEYNEQFF. The nucleotides read TGTGCCAGCTCACTACGGACAGAATACAATGAGCAGTTCTTC.